This T cell receptor beta chain was observed in a study of blood T cell repertoires in COVID-19. Methods used by the authors: Reference gene primers were amplified, and this amplification served to estimate nucleated cell counts. The protocol was immunoSEQ multiplex PCR, while the TCRdb copy is restricted to in-frame clones and leaves out a portion. From that table come the V and J calls and clone size; the DNA was used to work out D and trimming. Here the sample spans roughly 250,000 clones, over 75% being singletons. This TCR was recovered from a human donor with COVID-19, enrolled during active disease. The donor label of this sample is uncertain. Sample: peripheral blood.

For the CDR3, the DNA is TGTGCCAGCAGCTTAGACAAAAAGGGAGGAAACACCGGGGAGCTGTTTTTT. Translation: CASSLDKKGGNTGELFF. The rearrangement joins TRBV11-3 to TRBJ2-2, with D tentatively TRBD2 (6 bases). CDR3 length: 17 residues. CDR1 and CDR2 (germline): SGHNT, YENEEA. Deletions cut 0 bases from V and 2 bases from J, with 13 bases between. The full variable domain, in which reference TRBV11-3 and TRBJ2-2 provide the parts outside the CDR3, is EAGVVQSPRYKIIEKKQPVAFWCNPISGHNTLYWYLQNLGQGPELLIRYENEEAVDDSQLPKDRFSAERLKGVDSTLKIQPAELGDSAVYLCASSLDKKGGNTGELFFGEGSRLTVL.